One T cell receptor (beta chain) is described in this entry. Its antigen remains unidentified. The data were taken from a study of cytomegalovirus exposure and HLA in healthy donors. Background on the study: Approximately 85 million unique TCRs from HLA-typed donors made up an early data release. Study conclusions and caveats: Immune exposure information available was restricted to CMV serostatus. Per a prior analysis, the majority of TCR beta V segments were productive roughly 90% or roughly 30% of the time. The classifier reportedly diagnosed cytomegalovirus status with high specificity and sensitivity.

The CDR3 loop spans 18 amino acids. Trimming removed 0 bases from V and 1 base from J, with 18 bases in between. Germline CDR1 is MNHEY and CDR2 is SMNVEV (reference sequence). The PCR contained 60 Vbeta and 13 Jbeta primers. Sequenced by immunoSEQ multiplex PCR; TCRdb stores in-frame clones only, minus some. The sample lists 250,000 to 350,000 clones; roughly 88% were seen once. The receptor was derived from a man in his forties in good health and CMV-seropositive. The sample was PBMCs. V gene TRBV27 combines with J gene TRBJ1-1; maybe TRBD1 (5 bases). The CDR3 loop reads CASSLSSGWGRANTEAFF. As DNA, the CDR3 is TGTGCCAGCAGTTTATCTAGTGGGTGGGGGAGGGCGAACACTGAAGCTTTCTTT.